This TCR beta chain came from a study of OX40 agonist ivuxolimab in advanced cancers. Background on the study: Dose-escalation patients had hepatocellular carcinoma, melanoma, renal cell or head and neck cancer. Those enrolled were less than 85% male, with a mean age of approximately 60 years and ages from about 20 to 80. Study results and limitations: Fewer expanded clones were found on average in CD4+ than in CD8+ T cells.

CDR3 size: 13 residues. Germline V gene data show CDR1 as SGHTA and CDR2 as FQGTGA. Trimming removed 2 bases at V and 2 bases at J, with 4 bases between. TCRdb's table, derived via immunoSEQ multiplex PCR, lists solely in-frame clones and lacks some. This repertoire shows about 58,000 clones, 89% found once; its top ten account for over 9%. As to this clone: The antigen is not known.

The clonotype comes from an adult with an advanced solid tumor such as melanoma, head and neck, liver or kidney cancer. Sequences were derived from CD4+ or CD8+ T cells sorted from blood, sampled in a trial of the OX40 agonist ivuxolimab. The chain carries TRBV7-3 and TRBJ2-1; D uncertain. The DNA of the CDR3 is TGTGCCAGCAGCTTATCTACCTACAATGAGCAGTTCTTC. Its translation is CASSLSTYNEQFF.